This T cell receptor beta chain was documented in a study of PD-1 blockade in classical Hodgkin lymphoma. Noted time point: cycle 4 day 1 (C4D1), after more than five weeks of nivolumab. In every patient, relapse followed autologous stem cell transplantation, while exposure to brentuximab vedotin differed. Unmatched junction bases numbered 10, after V lost 0 bases and J lost 5 bases. CDR3 length: 17 residues. CDR1 and CDR2 (germline): MGHRA, YSYEKL. The data were produced by immunoSEQ multiplex PCR, yet TCRdb's version contains in-frame clones alone and is incomplete. Of 96,000 or so clones in the sample, about 92% were seen once.

The starting material was peripheral blood mononuclear cells (PBMCs), obtained before the fourth cycle of nivolumab. This rearrangement joins TRBV4-1 to TRBJ1-2; 9 bases map to TRBD1. The receptor was isolated from a human donor with classical Hodgkin lymphoma. CDR3 nucleotides: TGCGCCAGCAGCCAAGATAGGGACAGGGCGGGGGCATATGGCTACACCTTC. Amino acids: CASSQDRDRAGAYGYTF.